The subject of this entry is one TCR beta chain. Some clones are missing from TCRdb's copy, which holds only in-frame ones; the method was immunoSEQ multiplex PCR. The sample holds roughly 250,000 clones, under 95% seen once. The data stem from a study of blood T cell repertoires in COVID-19. V lost 4 bases to trimming and J lost 3 bases, with 15 bases between them. Germline CDR1 and CDR2: LGHNA and YNFKEQ. This CDR3 has 15 amino acids. Source material: PBMCs or T cells enriched from blood (not recorded which). The clonotype comes from a woman between 18 and 29 years old who had recovered from COVID-19. The genes are TRBV4-2 and TRBJ1-2, with D perhaps matching TRBD1 (5 bases). CDR3 coding DNA: TGTGCCAGCAGCCCCAAAACGGGGGTGGACTATGGCTACACCTTC. It translates to CASSPKTGVDYGYTF.